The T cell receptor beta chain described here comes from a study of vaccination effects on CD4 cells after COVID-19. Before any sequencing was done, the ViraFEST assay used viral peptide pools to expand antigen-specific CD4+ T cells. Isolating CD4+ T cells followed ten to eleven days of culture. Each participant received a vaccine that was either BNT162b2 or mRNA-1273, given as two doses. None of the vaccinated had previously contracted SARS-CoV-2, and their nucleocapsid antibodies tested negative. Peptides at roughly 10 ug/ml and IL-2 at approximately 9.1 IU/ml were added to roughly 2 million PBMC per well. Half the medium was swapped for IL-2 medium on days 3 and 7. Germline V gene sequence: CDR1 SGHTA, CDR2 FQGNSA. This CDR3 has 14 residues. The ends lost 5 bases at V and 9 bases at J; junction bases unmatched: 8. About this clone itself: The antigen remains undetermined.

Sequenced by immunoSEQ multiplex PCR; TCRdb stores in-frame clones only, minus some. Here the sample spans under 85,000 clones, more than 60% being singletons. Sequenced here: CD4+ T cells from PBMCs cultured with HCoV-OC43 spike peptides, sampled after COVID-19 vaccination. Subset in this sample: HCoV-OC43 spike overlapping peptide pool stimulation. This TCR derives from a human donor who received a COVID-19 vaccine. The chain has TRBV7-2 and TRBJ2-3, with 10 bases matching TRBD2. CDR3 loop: CASSPGLAISTQYF. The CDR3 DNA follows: TGTGCCAGCAGCCCGGGACTAGCGATCAGCACGCAGTATTTT.